Listed below are T cell receptor beta chains from one sample, sequenced in a study of cytomegalovirus exposure and HLA in healthy donors. TCRdb's copy holds only in-frame clones and misses some; the assay was immunoSEQ multiplex PCR. Among about 100,000 clones, 73% were seen once, and the ten largest hold less than 4%. The specimen was PBMCs. The origin of the receptors is a man aged 35 to 55 in good health and CMV-seronegative. Both conserved end residues are part of each CDR3. A D gene is named only where the DNA matches it firmly. Not all rows give a size; the values are once, few, many and, for expanded clones, a class.

j_call,d_call,clone_size,cdr3_length,v_call,cdr3_aa,cdr3_nt
TRBJ2-3,TRBD2,NA,16,TRBV5-1,CASSPGRGGREDTQYF,TGCGCCAGCAGCCCCGGGCGGGGGGGCAGGGAAGATACGCAGTATTTT
TRBJ2-5,NA,NA,13,TRBV6-5,CASSKQGRETQYF,TGTGCCAGCAGTAAACAGGGTAGGGAGACCCAGTACTTC
TRBJ1-2,NA,few,16,TRBV7-9,CASSLGSSVSNYGYTF,TGTGCCAGCAGCTTAGGGTCGTCAGTTTCTAACTATGGCTACACCTTC
TRBJ2-3,TRBD2,NA,20,TRBV5-1,CASSLTGLVGGWSATDTQYF,TGCGCCAGCAGCTTAACGGGACTAGTAGGGGGGTGGTCTGCCACAGATACGCAGTATTTT
TRBJ2-3,TRBD1,NA,18,TRBV6-1,CASSEAALGDRGTDTQYF,TGTGCCAGCAGTGAGGCCGCCTTAGGGGACAGGGGCACAGATACGCAGTATTTT
TRBJ2-6,TRBD1,NA,18,TRBV19,CATNDPGQGVPGANVLTF,TGTGCCACCAACGACCCGGGACAGGGGGTGCCTGGGGCCAACGTCCTGACTTTC
TRBJ2-3,TRBD2,NA,14,TRBV29-1,CSVASGDYTDTQYF,TGCAGCGTTGCCTCGGGGGACTACACAGATACGCAGTATTTT
TRBJ2-1,TRBD2,NA,17,TRBV27,CASSIGTSGAENNEQFF,TGTGCCAGCAGTATAGGGACTAGCGGAGCCGAGAACAATGAGCAGTTCTTC
TRBJ2-7,TRBD1,once,14,TRBV5-1,CASSPGTGVLGQYF,TGCGCCAGCAGCCCCGGGACAGGGGTTTTGGGGCAGTACTTC
TRBJ1-4,NA,NA,15,TRBV2,CASRDNFLTNEKLFF,TGTGCCAGCAGGGACAATTTTTTGACTAATGAAAAACTGTTTTTT
TRBJ1-1,NA,NA,16,TRBV11-2,CASSLALMQGSTEAFF,TGTGCCAGCAGCTTAGCCCTAATGCAGGGTAGCACTGAAGCTTTCTTT
TRBJ1-2,NA,NA,14,TRBV27,CASSLHIGLYGYTF,TGTGCCAGCAGTTTACATATCGGGTTGTATGGCTACACCTTC
TRBJ2-3,NA,NA,16,TRBV5-1,CASSLDWALARDTQYF,TGCGCCAGCAGCTTGGATTGGGCTCTAGCTAGGGATACGCAGTATTTT
TRBJ1-2,NA,NA,13,TRBV18,CASSEDRNYGYTF,TGTGCCAGCTCAGAAGACAGAAACTATGGCTACACCTTC
TRBJ1-2,NA,NA,13,TRBV18,CASSPSTVYGYTF,TGTGCCAGCTCACCATCAACAGTTTATGGCTACACCTTC
TRBJ1-1,NA,once,13,TRBV9,CASSVESGAGAFF,TGTGCCAGCAGCGTAGAATCAGGGGCCGGGGCTTTCTTT
TRBJ2-1,TRBD1,NA,15,TRBV11-2,CASSSGTGGFNEQFF,TGTGCCAGCAGCTCCGGGACAGGGGGCTTCAATGAGCAGTTCTTC
TRBJ2-1,TRBD2,NA,13,TRBV7-8,CASSPNSGSEQFF,TGTGCCAGCAGCCCAAACAGCGGGAGTGAGCAGTTCTTC
TRBJ1-1,NA,NA,13,TRBV30,CAWSAGGNTEAFF,TGTGCCTGGAGCGCGGGGGGGAACACTGAAGCTTTCTTT
TRBJ1-1,NA,NA,12,TRBV18,CASSPIQDEAFF,TGTGCCAGCTCACCAATTCAGGATGAAGCTTTCTTT